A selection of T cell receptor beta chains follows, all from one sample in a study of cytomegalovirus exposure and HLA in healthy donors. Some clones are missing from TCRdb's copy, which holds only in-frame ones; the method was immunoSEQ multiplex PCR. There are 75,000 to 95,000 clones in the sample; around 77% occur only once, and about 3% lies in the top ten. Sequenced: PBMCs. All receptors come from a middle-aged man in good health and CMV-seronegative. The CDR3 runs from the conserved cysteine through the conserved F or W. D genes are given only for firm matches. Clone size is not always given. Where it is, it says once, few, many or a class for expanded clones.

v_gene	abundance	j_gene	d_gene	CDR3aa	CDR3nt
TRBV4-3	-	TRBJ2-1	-	CASSQGGRDEQFF	TGCGCCAGCAGCCAAGGGGGCAGGGATGAGCAGTTCTTC
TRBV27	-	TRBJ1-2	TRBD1	CASSPDRGRGYTF	TGTGCCAGCAGTCCGGACAGGGGAAGGGGCTACACCTTC
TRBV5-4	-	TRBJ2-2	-	CASSPRQDGNTGELFF	TGTGCCAGCAGCCCAAGACAGGATGGGAACACCGGGGAGCTGTTTTTT
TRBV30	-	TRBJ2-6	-	CGGRSGANVLTF	TGTGGAGGTCGCTCTGGGGCCAACGTCCTGACTTTC
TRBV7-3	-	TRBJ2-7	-	CASSLARDSAYEQYF	TGTGCCAGCAGCTTAGCTCGGGACTCCGCCTACGAGCAGTACTTC
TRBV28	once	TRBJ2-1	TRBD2	CASRTGGPSNEQFF	TGTGCCAGCAGAACGGGGGGGCCTTCGAATGAGCAGTTCTTC
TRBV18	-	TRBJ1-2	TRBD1	CASSQGQGDGYTF	TGTGCCAGCTCGCAGGGACAGGGTGATGGCTACACCTTC
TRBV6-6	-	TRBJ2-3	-	CASSYSSSVDTQYF	TGTGCCAGCAGTTACTCATCCAGCGTGGATACGCAGTATTTT
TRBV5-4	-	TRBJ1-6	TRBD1	CASSSGTGRASSPLHF	TGTGCCAGCAGCTCGGGGACAGGGAGGGCCTCCTCACCCCTCCACTTT
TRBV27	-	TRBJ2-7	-	CASSILTGSTREQYF	TGTGCCAGCAGTATACTGACAGGATCTACAAGGGAGCAGTACTTC
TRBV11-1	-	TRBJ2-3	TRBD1	CASSSTGKAQYF	TGTGCCAGCAGCTCGACAGGGAAAGCGCAGTATTTT
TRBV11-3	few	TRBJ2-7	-	CASSLITGREQYF	TGTGCCAGCAGCTTAATCACAGGGCGCGAGCAGTACTTC
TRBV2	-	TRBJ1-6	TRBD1	CASTRQGNSPLHF	TGTGCCAGCACGCGACAGGGAAATTCACCCCTCCACTTT
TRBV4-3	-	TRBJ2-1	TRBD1	CASSPQGTGGGNEQFF	TGCGCCAGCAGCCCTCAAGGGACAGGGGGTGGGAATGAGCAGTTCTTC
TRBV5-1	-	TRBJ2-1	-	CASIMGPWRSGAYNEQFF	TGCGCCAGCATAATGGGACCTTGGCGGTCAGGGGCTTACAATGAGCAGTTCTTC
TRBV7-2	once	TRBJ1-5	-	CASSPLGNSNQPQHF	TGTGCCAGCAGTCCACTAGGGAATAGCAATCAGCCCCAGCATTTT
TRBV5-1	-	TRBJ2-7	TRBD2	CASSFIAGDRYEQYF	TGCGCCAGCAGCTTCATAGCGGGGGACCGATACGAGCAGTACTTC
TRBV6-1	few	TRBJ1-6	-	CASSDSWERVPLHF	TGTGCCAGCAGTGATAGCTGGGAGAGGGTCCCCCTCCACTTT
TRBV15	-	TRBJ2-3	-	CATSRDLSSPNTQYF	TGTGCCACCAGCAGAGATCTCAGTTCGCCGAACACGCAGTATTTT
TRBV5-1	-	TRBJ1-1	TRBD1	CASSLSQGVAFF	TGCGCCAGCAGCCTAAGTCAGGGGGTGGCTTTCTTT
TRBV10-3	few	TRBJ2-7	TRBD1	CAISTGESSYEQYF	TGTGCCATCAGTACAGGGGAGAGCTCCTACGAGCAGTACTTC
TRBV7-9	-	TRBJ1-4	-	CSSSQQPAGHEKLFF	TGTTCCAGCAGCCAACAGCCGGCAGGGCATGAAAAACTGTTTTTT
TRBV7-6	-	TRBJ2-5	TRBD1	CASSLQDRAKTQYF	TGTGCCAGCAGCTTACAGGACAGGGCAAAGACCCAGTACTTC
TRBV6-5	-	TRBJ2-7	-	CASSRREGAYEQYF	TGTGCCAGCAGCCGCCGAGAGGGAGCCTACGAGCAGTACTTC
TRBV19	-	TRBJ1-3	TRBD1	CASSPGTGLFSGNTIYF	TGTGCCAGTAGTCCCGGGACAGGGCTTTTCTCTGGAAACACCATATATTTT
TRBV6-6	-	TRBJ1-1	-	CASITGGTKEAFF	TGTGCCAGCATCACGGGGGGGACAAAGGAAGCTTTCTTT
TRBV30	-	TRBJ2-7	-	CAYSRGAEQYF	TGTGCCTACTCCCGGGGGGCCGAGCAGTACTTC
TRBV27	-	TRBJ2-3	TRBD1	CASSPYRRTGLASTDTQYF	TGTGCCAGCAGTCCCTATAGGAGGACAGGGCTTGCTAGCACAGATACGCAGTATTTT
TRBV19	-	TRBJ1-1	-	CASRFLERRGTEAFF	TGTGCCAGTAGATTCCTCGAGCGAAGGGGAACTGAAGCTTTCTTT
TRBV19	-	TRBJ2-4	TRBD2	CASSPGTSGGVGKNIQYF	TGTGCCAGTAGTCCCGGGACTAGCGGGGGTGTGGGCAAAAACATTCAGTACTTC
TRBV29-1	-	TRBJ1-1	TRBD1	CSVGQGAGNTEAFF	TGCAGCGTTGGACAGGGGGCCGGGAACACTGAAGCTTTCTTT
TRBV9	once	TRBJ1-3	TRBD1	CASSPQAPGTGGDTIYF	TGTGCCAGCAGCCCACAGGCTCCCGGGACAGGGGGGGACACCATATATTTT
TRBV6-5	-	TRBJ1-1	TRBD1	CASRQGAFTEAFF	TGTGCCAGCAGACAGGGGGCGTTTACTGAAGCTTTCTTT
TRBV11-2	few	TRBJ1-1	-	CASSPRTTNTEAFF	TGTGCCAGCAGCCCCCGGACAACAAACACTGAAGCTTTCTTT
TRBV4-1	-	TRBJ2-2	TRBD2	CASSQVAGGLRELFF	TGCGCCAGCAGCCAAGTGGCGGGGGGCCTTCGGGAGCTGTTTTTT
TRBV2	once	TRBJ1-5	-	CASGGLMENQPQHF	TGTGCCAGCGGGGGACTCATGGAAAATCAGCCCCAGCATTTT